This T cell receptor beta chain was sequenced in a study of T-cell memory formation after mild COVID-19. Points on this clonotype: Its antigen is not identified.

It was 5'RACE with constant-segment primers that produced the TCR alpha and TCR beta cDNA libraries, which carried sample barcodes and UMIs. Via MiXCR, TCRdb re-called the 5' RACE reads, giving one row per CDR3 protein. The sample shows more than 450,000 distinct CDR3 sequences, 15% to 20% of them seen only once. This CDR3 contains 13 residues. The J segment lost 4 bases and the V segment lost 7 bases, leaving 5 bases of the junction unmatched. Germline lookup yields CDR1 MNHEY and CDR2 SVGEGT. Study observations and caveats: Cross-reactive memory appears to have joined, as suggested by some responding clones showing up in pre-infection memory. Day 15 to 85 contractors were CD4/CD8 balanced; later expanders leaned CD4+.

Sequencing input: PBMCs or a T cell subset sorted from them (not recorded which). This clonotype was obtained from an adult woman who had mild COVID-19 (a few samples of this study predate the infection). Cell type and time point are not known. The chain carries TRBV6-2 or TRBV6-3 and TRBJ2-7; 9 nucleotides agree with TRBD1. In DNA form, the CDR3 reads TGTGCCAGCATGGGGACAGGGAGATACGAGCAGTACTTC. Its protein is CASMGTGRYEQYF.